The 29 T cell receptor beta chains below come from one sample, sequenced in a study of blood T cell repertoires in COVID-19. Assay: immunoSEQ multiplex PCR; the TCRdb copy retains only in-frame clones and omits some. The profile covers tens of thousands of clones, with around 87% appearing a single time and 15% to 20% taken by the ten largest. The sample was peripheral blood. All receptors derive from a man in his forties with COVID-19, enrolled during active disease.

This clone was detected only a few times. This chain joins TRBV5-5 and TRBJ1-1; 10 nucleotides align to TRBD1. Trimming cost V 7 bases and J 5 bases; bases outside gene matches: 5. Germline V gives CDR1 SGHKS, CDR2 YYEKEE (reference sequence). This CDR3 is built from 13 residues. The CDR3 nucleotides are TGTGCCAGCTTAGACAGGGGGCGGACTGAAGCTTTCTTT. Translated: CASLDRGRTEAFF.

The chain employs TRBV18 and TRBJ2-7; 7 bases agree with TRBD2. There are 14 residues in the CDR3. With V trimmed by 6 bases and J by 3 bases, 8 bases remained unmatched. Looked up from germline, CDR1 is KGHSH and CDR2 is LQKENI. The CDR3 DNA follows: TGTGCCAGCTCGCCCGGGGGGAACTTCTACGAGCAGTACTTC. This translates into CASSPGGNFYEQYF.

The chain links TRBV12-3 or TRBV12-4 to TRBJ1-6, with D hard to call. The ends were cut back, 2 bases at V and 8 bases at J, with 4 bases in the middle. The CDR3 consists of 12 residues. The CDR3 protein is CASSLSDSPLHF. In nucleotides, the CDR3 is TGTGCCAGCAGTTTATCGGATTCACCCCTCCACTTT.

The J gene is TRBJ1-2, the V gene TRBV6-6; the match to TRBD1 covers 9 bases. The CDR3 is 16 amino acids. Germline lookup yields CDR1 MNHNY and CDR2 SVGAGI (reference sequence). V trimming: 6 bases; J trimming: 8 bases; junction bases outside the gene matches: 16. CDR3 sequence (DNA): TGTGCCAGCAGCCGATCCCGGGACAGGGTAGGGGAGGGCTACACCTTC. Protein product: CASSRSRDRVGEGYTF.

The V gene is TRBV5-6, the J gene TRBJ1-2; a weak D match, TRBD1 (5 bases). This CDR3 is built from 14 residues. Germline V gene sequence: CDR1 SGHDT, CDR2 YYEEEE. V lost 3 bases, J lost 4 bases, and 13 bases lay in between. The CDR3 sequence is CASSWEGGAYGYTF. Here the CDR3 DNA reads TGTGCCAGCAGCTGGGAAGGAGGGGCCTATGGCTACACCTTC.

V and J are TRBV6-5 and TRBJ2-7; possible D gene TRBD1, 6 bases. V was cut by 6 bases and J by 6 bases, with 12 bases left in between. The germline V gene has CDR1 MNHEY and CDR2 SVGAGI. This CDR3 spans 12 amino acids. CDR3 protein: CASRQGFREQYF. DNA for the CDR3: TGTGCCAGCAGACAGGGTTTCCGCGAGCAGTACTTC.

V usage is TRBV4-1 and J usage is TRBJ2-1; D ambiguous. Germline V gene data show CDR1 as MGHRA and CDR2 as YSYEKL. The CDR3 runs 14 residues. V shed 2 bases and J shed 11 bases, with 16 bases lying between them. The CDR3 coding sequence is TGCGCCAGCAGCCAACGCTCTTGGCCCCCCCAGCAGTTCTTC. This translates into CASSQRSWPPQQFF.

V and J are TRBV3-1 (or the pseudogene TRBV3-2) and TRBJ2-3; weak D call: TRBD1 (6 bases). CDR1 is LGHDT, CDR2 YNNKEL, per germline (reference sequence). CDR3 size: 13 residues. V was trimmed by 4 bases and J by 6 bases, leaving 11 bases between them. The DNA of the CDR3 is TGTGCCAGCAGCCTCAGGGGTGACGATACGCAGTATTTT. Translating gives CASSLRGDDTQYF.

This chain joins TRBV16 and TRBJ2-3; D possibly corresponds to TRBD1 (5 bases). The ends were cut back, 1 base at V and 3 bases at J, with 5 bases in the middle. Looked up from germline, CDR1 is KGHSY and CDR2 is FQNENV. The CDR3 has 13 residues. The CDR3 DNA reads as TGTGCCAGCAGCCAATACAGGACAGATACGCAGTATTTT. Encoded protein: CASSQYRTDTQYF.

CDR3 protein: CASSSTQGARSYGYTF. The CDR3 DNA follows: TGTGCCAGCAGTTCGACCCAAGGGGCGCGGAGCTATGGCTACACCTTC. The genes are TRBV6-2 or TRBV6-3 and TRBJ1-2; D might be TRBD1 (5 bases). From germline, CDR1 is MNHEY and CDR2 SVGEGT. CDR3 length: 16 amino acids. The V and J ends lost 4 bases and 4 bases respectively, with 19 bases between them.

J is TRBJ2-1 and V is TRBV29-1; the match to TRBD1 covers 10 bases. Trimming cost V 7 bases and J 9 bases; bases outside gene matches: 6. The CDR3 length is 12 residues. Germline values: CDR1 SQVTM, CDR2 ANQGSEA. The CDR3 region has the DNA TGCAGCGCTGGGACAGGGGATAGTGAGCAGTTCTTC. Its translation is CSAGTGDSEQFF.

This clone has only one observation. The chain couples TRBV6-1 to TRBJ1-5; possible D gene TRBD1, 5 bases. V was clipped by 2 bases and J by 3 bases, with 8 bases between them. Germline CDR1 and CDR2: MNHNS and SASEGT. The CDR3 is 14 residues long. The CDR3 loop reads CASSEQGYNQPQHF. In DNA, the CDR3 is TGTGCCAGCAGTGAACAGGGTTACAATCAGCCCCAGCATTTT.

This chain joins TRBV9 and TRBJ2-1; TRBD1 matches 9 bases. The germline CDR1 and CDR2 sequences are SGDLS and YYNGEE. J lost 2 bases, V lost 6 bases, and 9 bases had no gene match. This CDR3 region has 16 residues. The CDR3 reads CASTPGQGRAYNEQFF. The CDR3 DNA reads TGTGCCAGCACCCCGGGACAGGGACGGGCCTACAATGAGCAGTTCTTC. Looking up the rest from reference TRBV9 and TRBJ2-1 gives the full variable domain: DSGVTQTPKHLITATGQRVTLRCSPRSGDLSVYWYQQSLDQGLQFLIQYYNGEERAKGNILERFSAQQFPDLHSELNLSSLELGDSALYFCASTPGQGRAYNEQFFGPGTRLTVL.

This rearrangement joins TRBV18 to TRBJ1-6; the D is unclear. The ends were cut back, 1 base at V and 8 bases at J, with 18 bases in the middle. Germline CDR1 and CDR2: KGHSH and LQKENI. The CDR3 has 17 amino acids. CDR3 region: CASSPLLYRDDDSPLHF. The CDR3 region has the DNA TGTGCCAGCTCACCACTCCTATACCGGGATGACGATTCACCCCTCCACTTT.

This clone was seen just once. The gene calls are TRBV9 and TRBJ2-5; tentative D call: TRBD1 (5 bases). Germline V CDR1 and CDR2: SGDLS, YYNGEE. The ends were cut back, 1 base at V and 3 bases at J, with 7 bases in the middle. This CDR3 has 13 residues. The CDR3 spells CASSVSREETQYF. The CDR3 coding sequence is TGTGCCAGCAGCGTATCCAGGGAAGAGACCCAGTACTTC.

This clone was seen once. The J gene is TRBJ1-1, the V gene TRBV4-2; the match to TRBD1 covers 9 bases. The CDR3 has 13 residues. Germline trimming cut 6 bases from V and 1 base from J; bases unmatched to any gene: 0. Germline V gives CDR1 LGHNA, CDR2 YNFKEQ. Here the CDR3 reads CASRQGANTEAFF. In DNA form, the CDR3 reads TGTGCCAGCAGACAGGGGGCGAACACTGAAGCTTTCTTT.

This clone was counted between two and nine times. The rearrangement links TRBV7-9 to TRBJ2-5; D possibly corresponds to TRBD1 (5 bases). From germline, CDR1 is SEHNR and CDR2 FQNEAQ (reference sequence). The ends were cut back, 5 bases at V and 2 bases at J, with 12 bases in the middle. The CDR3 is 14 residues long. DNA for the CDR3: TGTGCCAGCAGCCCGGACATCCAACAAGAGACCCAGTACTTC. Its translation: CASSPDIQQETQYF.

The chain combines TRBV24-1 with TRBJ1-2; D possibly corresponds to TRBD1 (6 bases). The germline V gene has CDR1 KGHDR and CDR2 SFDVKD. V was cut by 3 bases and J by 4 bases, with 14 bases left in between. The CDR3 spans 15 residues. The CDR3 bases are TGTGCCACCAGTGATAACAGGGAATCGGGCTATGGCTACACCTTC. Its protein is CATSDNRESGYGYTF.

The chain recombines TRBV9 with TRBJ2-7; possibly TRBD1 for D (6 bases). Trimming took off 0 bases at V and 5 bases at J, with 18 bases between the two ends. The germline CDR1 and CDR2 sequences are SGDLS and YYNGEE. There are 16 residues in the CDR3. This CDR3 is CASSVATAGAPHEQYF. The CDR3, as DNA: TGTGCCAGCAGCGTAGCTACGGCAGGGGCCCCCCACGAGCAGTACTTC.

The genes are TRBV11-2 and TRBJ2-1; 12 bases line up with TRBD2. Germline trimming cut 2 bases from V and 9 bases from J; bases unmatched to any gene: 5. Germline V gene lookup returns CDR1 SGHAT and CDR2 FQNNGV. The CDR3 spans 15 residues. The CDR3 sequence: CASSLLAGGPAEQFF. The CDR3 DNA sequence: TGTGCCAGCAGCTTACTAGCGGGGGGGCCAGCTGAGCAGTTCTTC.

The CDR3 coding sequence is TGCGCCAGCAGTGAGTCCTGGGACAGGGAAGCTTTCTTT. It specifies CASSESWDREAFF. This chain links TRBV10-1 with TRBJ1-1; TRBD1 agrees at 8 bases. The V gene end was trimmed by 0 bases and the J gene end by 8 bases; junction bases not matched to a gene: 2. The CDR3 consists of 13 residues. Germline lookup yields CDR1 WNHNN and CDR2 SYGVQD (reference sequence).

In the case of this clone: Sequence at one end of the junction differs from germline and may be a read error. This chain joins TRBV2 and TRBJ2-7; 8 nucleotides match TRBD1. This CDR3 contains 14 residues. Germline lookup yields CDR1 SNHLY and CDR2 FYNNEI. The CDR3: CASRDRVNSHEQYF. The CDR3 DNA sequence: TGTGCCAGCAGGGACAGGGTCAACTCCCACGAGCAGTACTTC.

The chain uses TRBV13 and TRBJ1-2, with D perhaps TRBD1 (6 bases). The germline V gene encodes CDR1 PRHDT and CDR2 FYEKMQ (reference sequence). The CDR3 runs to 16 residues. Trimming stripped 1 base from V and 6 bases from J, with 18 bases between. The CDR3 DNA follows: TGTGCCAGCAGCTTAGATACCAGGACCTACAGGGATGGCTACACCTTC. Its protein product is CASSLDTRTYRDGYTF.

This chain links TRBV12-3 or TRBV12-4 with TRBJ2-1; a weak D match, TRBD1 (6 bases). Trimming removed 3 bases from V and 9 bases from J, with 9 bases in between. The CDR3 sequence is 12 residues long. The CDR3 loop is CASSLVGAEQFF. CDR3 coding DNA: TGTGCCAGCAGTTTGGTGGGGGCTGAGCAGTTCTTC.

A few counts support this clone. The chain is built from TRBV7-6 and TRBJ2-2, with TRBD2 matching over 13 bases. With 5 bases clipped from V and 1 base from J, the junction kept 1 base outside the gene matches. CDR1 and CDR2 (germline): SGHVS, FNYEAQ. The CDR3 is made up of 16 amino acids. This CDR3 is CASSRTSGGNTGELFF. The DNA for the CDR3 is TGTGCCAGCAGCCGGACTAGCGGGGGGAACACCGGGGAGCTGTTTTTT.

The V gene is TRBV25-1, the J gene TRBJ1-2, with D tentatively TRBD1 (5 bases). Germline V gives CDR1 MGHDK, CDR2 SYGVNS. The CDR3 length is 15 residues. V lost 10 bases, J lost 10 bases, and 28 bases lay in between. CDR3 nucleotide sequence: TGTGCCAACCCGGGGGTTATTACTAAAAGGTGTGACTACACCTTC. It encodes CANPGVITKRCDYTF.

The V and J genes are TRBV6-5 and TRBJ2-1; D perhaps matches TRBD2 (5 bases). The V gene's germline CDR1 is MNHEY and CDR2 SVGAGI. V lost 4 bases and J 3 bases, leaving 16 bases between the germline ends. There are 16 residues in the CDR3. CDR3 sequence reads: CASSSPRERGYNEQFF. CDR3 coding DNA: TGTGCCAGCAGTTCCCCTAGGGAGCGCGGCTACAATGAGCAGTTCTTC.

V gene TRBV29-1 combines with J gene TRBJ1-2, with 8 bases lining up with TRBD1. Germline values: CDR1 SQVTM, CDR2 ANQGSEA. The CDR3 length is 11 residues. V lost 7 bases to trimming and J lost 8 bases; unmatched junction nucleotides: 6. This chain's CDR3 is CSEGTGGGYTF. CDR3 in DNA: TGCAGCGAGGGGACAGGTGGCGGCTACACCTTC.

This chain joins TRBV5-1 and TRBJ1-5; TRBD1 might be the D (6 bases). CDR1 and CDR2 (germline): SGHRS, YFSETQ. The V end was cut by 0 bases, the J end by 5 bases, with 6 bases between. The CDR3 length is 13 residues. CDR3 DNA: TGCGCCAGCAGCTTGGCAGGGGATCAGCCCCAGCATTTT. Translated, it gives CASSLAGDQPQHF.